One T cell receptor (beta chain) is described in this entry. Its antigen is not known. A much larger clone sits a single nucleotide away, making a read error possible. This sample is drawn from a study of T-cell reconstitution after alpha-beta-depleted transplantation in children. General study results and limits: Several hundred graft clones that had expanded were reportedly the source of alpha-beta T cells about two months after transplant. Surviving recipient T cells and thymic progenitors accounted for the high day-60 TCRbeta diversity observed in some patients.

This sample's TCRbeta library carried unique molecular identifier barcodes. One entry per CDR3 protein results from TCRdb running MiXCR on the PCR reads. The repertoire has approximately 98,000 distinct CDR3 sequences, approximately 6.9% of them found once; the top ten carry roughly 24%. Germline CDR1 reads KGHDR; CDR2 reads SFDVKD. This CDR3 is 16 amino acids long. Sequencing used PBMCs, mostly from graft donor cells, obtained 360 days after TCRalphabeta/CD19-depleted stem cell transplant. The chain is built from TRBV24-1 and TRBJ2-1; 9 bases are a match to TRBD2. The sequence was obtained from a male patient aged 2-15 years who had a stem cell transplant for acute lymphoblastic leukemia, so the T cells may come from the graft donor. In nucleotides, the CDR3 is TGTGCCACCAGTGATTGGGGGGTAGCGGGAGTGGATGAGCGGTTCTTC. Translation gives CATSDWGVAGVDERFF.